The 25 T cell receptor beta chains listed next were all sequenced from one sample in a study of T cells after yellow fever vaccination. MiXCR, applied by TCRdb to the 5' RACE reads, yields one record per CDR3 protein. There are more than 250,000 distinct CDR3 sequences in the sample; 6.5% to 8.5% occur only once, and over 15% lies in the top ten. The sample in question was PBMCs, obtained approximately 47 days after the first yellow fever vaccination. These TCRs come from a man between 18 and 29 years old who received the YFV17D yellow fever vaccine.

There are many counts of this clonotype. This chain links TRBV6-1 with TRBJ1-4; 11 bases fit TRBD1. Germline loops: CDR1 MNHNS, CDR2 SASEGT. V was clipped by 6 bases and J by 7 bases; unmatched bases: 7. The CDR3 covers 15 residues. This CDR3 reads CASRQTGTGGEKLFF. CDR3 nucleotides: TGTGCCAGCAGACAAACCGGGACAGGGGGTGAAAAACTGTTTTTT.

This clonotype appeared a few times. The gene calls are TRBV7-8 and TRBJ2-7; D remains unclear. Trimming cost V 6 bases and J 2 bases, with 14 bases left between them. CDR1 and CDR2 (germline): SGHVS, FQNEAQ. The CDR3 loop spans 14 amino acids. Here the CDR3 reads CASSPLRFPYEQYV. The CDR3 coding sequence is TGTGCCAGCAGTCCGTTGAGGTTCCCCTACGAGCAGTACGTC.

This clonotype was observed a few times. V is TRBV7-2 and J is TRBJ2-1; 7 bases match TRBD2. The CDR3 runs 15 residues. V was clipped by 2 bases and J by 9 bases; unmatched bases: 10. Germline CDR1 reads SGHTA; CDR2 reads FQGNSA. This CDR3 reads CASSLSGVTAGEQFF. The DNA of the CDR3 is TGTGCCAGCAGCTTAAGCGGGGTAACTGCTGGTGAGCAGTTCTTC.

In its sample, this clonotype was seen a few times. The chain has TRBV20-1 and TRBJ1-1, with 7 bases aligning to TRBD1. Germline V gives CDR1 DFQATT, CDR2 SNEGSKA (reference sequence). The CDR3 runs 14 residues. V gave up 5 bases and J gave up 4 bases; unmatched junction bases: 10. DNA of the CDR3: TGCAGTGCTCTATCAGGGGGACCGAGCACTGAAGCTTTCTTT. This sequence encodes CSALSGGPSTEAFF.

This clonotype was detected only a few times. J is TRBJ2-2 and V is TRBV4-1, with a possible D match to TRBD2 (5 bases). The germline V and J ends were trimmed by 1 base and 3 bases, with 12 bases remaining between them. The germline V gene encodes CDR1 MGHRA and CDR2 YSYEKL. The CDR3 has 16 amino acids. The CDR3: CASSQVRGGDTGELFF. The CDR3 nucleotides are TGCGCCAGCAGCCAAGTTCGGGGTGGGGACACCGGGGAGCTGTTTTTT.

This clonotype was found many times. The chain employs TRBV4-2 and TRBJ2-7; perhaps TRBD2 as D (6 bases). The V and J ends lost 5 bases and 6 bases respectively, with 14 bases between them. CDR3 length equals 13 residues. The germline V gene encodes CDR1 LGHNA and CDR2 YNFKEQ. The CDR3 DNA is TGTGCCAGCAGCGGGTGGGACTGGGGCGAGCAGTACGTC. It codes for CASSGWDWGEQYV.

V and J are TRBV20-1 and TRBJ1-4; 8 bases align to TRBD1. The germline CDR1 and CDR2 sequences are DFQATT and SNEGSKA (reference sequence). The ends lost 2 bases at V and 2 bases at J; junction bases unmatched: 7. The CDR3 has 16 amino acids. CDR3: CSARTKQGGTNEKLFF. The CDR3 bases are TGCAGTGCTAGAACGAAACAGGGGGGCACTAATGAAAAACTGTTTTTT.

This clonotype was seen only once. The CDR3 protein is CASSLAGAGGTGELFF. The CDR3 nucleotides read TGTGCCAGCAGCCTAGCGGGGGCCGGGGGTACCGGGGAGCTGTTTTTT. The V call is TRBV5-4, the J call TRBJ2-2, with 10 bases lining up with TRBD2. The V and J ends lost 4 bases and 5 bases, in that order; junction bases with no gene match: 8. This CDR3 is built from 16 residues. CDR1 is SGHNT, CDR2 YYREEE, per germline (reference sequence).

The CDR3 sequence is CASHRTGTGTPGELFF. The CDR3 bases are TGTGCCAGCCATCGAACCGGGACAGGTACCCCCGGGGAGCTGTTTTTT. The chain combines TRBV7-3 with TRBJ2-2, with 8 positions matching TRBD1. The CDR3 contains 16 residues. V gave up 8 bases and J gave up 6 bases; unmatched junction bases: 14. In germline, CDR1 is SGHTA, CDR2 FQGTGA.

This clonotype was recorded a few times. The chain carries TRBV5-5 and TRBJ1-2; D is uncertain. This CDR3 comprises 15 residues. Germline-derived CDR1 and CDR2 are SGHKS and YYEKEE (reference sequence). The germline V and J ends were trimmed by 4 bases and 0 bases, with 13 bases remaining between them. This chain's CDR3 is CASSPVLRANYGYTF. The CDR3 region has the DNA TGTGCCAGCAGCCCGGTACTTCGGGCTAACTATGGCTACACCTTC.

This clonotype was counted a few times. The chain couples TRBV5-8 to TRBJ1-1; D not resolved. V was clipped by 1 base and J by 10 bases, with 5 bases between them. Germline assignment: CDR1 SGHTS and CDR2 YDEGEE. The CDR3 is 10 amino acids. CDR3 in amino acids: CASSLSRAFF. The CDR3 DNA reads as TGTGCCAGCAGCTTGAGTCGAGCTTTCTTT.

This clonotype has ten or more counts. The chain uses TRBV5-1 and TRBJ2-1, with 10 bases fitting TRBD1. The germline CDR1 and CDR2 sequences are SGHRS and YFSETQ. The junction had 6 bases not matched to a gene; V was cut back by 5 bases and J by 4 bases. The CDR3 length is 15 residues. CDR3 protein: CASRSGTGAYNEQFF. CDR3 coding DNA: TGCGCCAGCAGGTCCGGGACAGGGGCTTACAATGAGCAGTTCTTC.

Ten or more counts support this clonotype. The chain recombines TRBV20-1 with TRBJ2-1; D is unresolved. The CDR3 spans 16 residues. V was trimmed by 4 bases and J by 5 bases, leaving 21 bases between them. Germline V lookup: CDR1 DFQATT, CDR2 SNEGSKA (reference sequence). Here the CDR3 reads CSATTVRRVIHNEQFF. The CDR3 region has the DNA TGCAGTGCTACTACTGTCAGGCGAGTAATCCACAATGAGCAGTTCTTC.

The chain uses TRBV6-5 and TRBJ2-7; a possible D gene is TRBD1 (5 bases). V lost 4 bases to trimming and J lost 2 bases, with 18 bases between them. This CDR3 comprises 16 residues. The germline V gene has CDR1 MNHEY and CDR2 SVGAGI. CDR3 bases: TGTGCCAGCAGTTCCCCGACAGACGATAAACCCTACGAGCAGTACTTC. Translated: CASSSPTDDKPYEQYF.

This clonotype has a count of ten or more. The genes are TRBV10-3 and TRBJ2-1; D is ambiguous. Germline loops: CDR1 ENHRY, CDR2 SYGVKD. The CDR3 consists of 13 residues. Between the trimmed V and J ends, which lost 7 bases and 5 bases, there was a span of 12 bases. CDR3 sequence: CAIKSGENNEQFF. The DNA for the CDR3 is TGTGCCATCAAGTCTGGGGAAAACAATGAGCAGTTCTTC.

The genes are TRBV7-2 and TRBJ2-1, with unresolved D. V lost 6 bases, J lost 6 bases, and 18 bases lay in between. CDR3 length: 15 residues. Germline loops: CDR1 SGHTA, CDR2 FQGNSA. In nucleotides, the CDR3 is TGTGCCAGCAGTCCGGACCGGGCGGTGATCAATGAGCAGTTCTTC. This sequence encodes CASSPDRAVINEQFF.

The gene calls are TRBV7-2 and TRBJ2-3; D unclear. The CDR3 extends over 15 amino acids. Trimming took off 5 bases at V and 8 bases at J, with 20 bases between the two ends. Germline lookup yields CDR1 SGHTA and CDR2 FQGNSA. The DNA of the CDR3 is TGTGCCAGCAGCCTCCGATCGTCTCAAACGGGTACGCAGTATTTT. It yields the protein CASSLRSSQTGTQYF.

The V and J genes are TRBV23-1 and TRBJ2-1; D might be TRBD2 (6 bases). TRBV23-1 belongs to the ORF category, with a function that is uncertain. Trimming removed 5 bases at V and 8 bases at J, with 7 bases between. The CDR3 spans 11 residues. The CDR3, as DNA: TGCGCCAGCAGTAGGAGGGATGAGCAGTTCTTC. It specifies CASSRRDEQFF.

This chain links TRBV20-1 with TRBJ1-2; D is unresolved. Trimming shortened V by 3 bases and J by 5 bases, and 7 bases separated the two germline ends. CDR3 length: 11 amino acids. Germline V gives CDR1 DFQATT, CDR2 SNEGSKA (reference sequence). The CDR3 loop is CSARLTYGYTF. DNA of the CDR3: TGCAGTGCTAGGCTAACGTATGGCTACACCTTC.

V gene TRBV5-6 combines with J gene TRBJ2-5; perhaps TRBD2 as D (5 bases). Trimming took 3 bases from V and 5 from J, leaving 14 bases between them. CDR1 is SGHDT, CDR2 YYEEEE, per germline. The CDR3 contains 14 residues. CDR3 loop: CASSWMGAGETQYF. The DNA of the CDR3 is TGTGCCAGCAGCTGGATGGGAGCCGGGGAGACCCAGTACTTC.

A few counts support this clonotype. The gene calls are TRBV7-8 and TRBJ2-3, with 7 bases identical to TRBD2. The CDR3 spans 15 residues. CDR1 SGHVS and CDR2 FQNEAQ come from the germline V gene. The V gene end was trimmed by 2 bases and the J gene end by 0 bases; junction bases not matched to a gene: 2. CDR3 sequence (DNA): TGTGCCAGCAGCTTAAGCGGGACTAGCACAGATACGCAGTATTTT. This codes for CASSLSGTSTDTQYF. Full variable domain (remainder filled in from reference TRBV7-8 and TRBJ2-3): GAGVSQSPRYKVAKRGQDVALRCDPISGHVSLFWYQQALGQGPEFLTYFQNEAQLDKSGLPSDRFFAERPEGSVSTLKIQRTQQEDSAVYLCASSLSGTSTDTQYFGPGTRLTVL.

This chain links TRBV18 with TRBJ2-1, with TRBD2 matching 15 bases. CDR1 and CDR2 from the germline V gene are KGHSH and LQKENI. V shed 6 bases, J shed 9 bases, and the junction held 6 bases outside the gene matches. This CDR3 is 15 amino acids long. CDR3 nucleotide sequence: TGTGCCAGCTCCCGGACTAGCGGGGGGGCCAGTGAGCAGTTCTTC. This sequence encodes CASSRTSGGASEQFF.

The chain uses TRBV6-1 and TRBJ2-7; 8 bases align to TRBD1. The CDR3 has 15 amino acids. The germline V gene has CDR1 MNHNS and CDR2 SASEGT. The CDR3 bases are TGTGCCAGCGGTGAACCGGGACAGGTCGCCGGCGAGCAGTACGTC. Its protein product is CASGEPGQVAGEQYV.

The chain uses TRBV5-1 and TRBJ2-7, with 7 bases lining up with TRBD1. Trimming at V came to 0 bases and at J to 0 bases, leaving 3 bases not matched to a gene. Germline CDR1 is SGHRS and CDR2 is YFSETQ. CDR3 length: 15 residues. CDR3 nucleotides: TGCGCCAGCAGCTTGGGGGACAGCCACTCCTACGAGCAGTACTTC. Protein: CASSLGDSHSYEQYF.

The chain employs TRBV5-1 and TRBJ2-7; weak D call: TRBD2 (5 bases). The CDR3 has 12 amino acids. Germline loops: CDR1 SGHRS, CDR2 YFSETQ. The ends were cut back, 3 bases at V and 5 bases at J, with 9 bases in the middle. CDR3 nucleotides: TGCGCCAGCAGCTGGCGGGTGGACGAGCAGTACTTC. It translates to CASSWRVDEQYF.